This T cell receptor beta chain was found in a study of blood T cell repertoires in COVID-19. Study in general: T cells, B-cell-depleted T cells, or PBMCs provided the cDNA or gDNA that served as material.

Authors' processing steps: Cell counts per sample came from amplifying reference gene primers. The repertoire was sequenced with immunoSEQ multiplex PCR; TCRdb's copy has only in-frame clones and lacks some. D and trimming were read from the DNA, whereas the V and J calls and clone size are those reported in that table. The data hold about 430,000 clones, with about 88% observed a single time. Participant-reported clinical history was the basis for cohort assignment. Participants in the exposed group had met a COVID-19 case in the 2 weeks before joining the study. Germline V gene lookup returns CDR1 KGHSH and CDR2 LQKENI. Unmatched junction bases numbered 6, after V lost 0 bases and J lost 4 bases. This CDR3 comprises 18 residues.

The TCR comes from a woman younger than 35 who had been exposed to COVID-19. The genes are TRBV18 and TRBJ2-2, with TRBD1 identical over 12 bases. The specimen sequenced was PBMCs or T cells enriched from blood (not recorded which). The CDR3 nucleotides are TGTGCCAGCTCACCACCGGGGACAGGGGGCGCTTCCACCGGGGAGCTGTTTTTT. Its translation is CASSPPGTGGASTGELFF.